This TCR beta chain was obtained from a study of blood T cell repertoires in COVID-19 (dated by TCRdb to between 2020 and 2021). Broadly, across the study: Samples covering the acute and convalescent phases of COVID-19 were provided by collaborators in the United States, Italy and Spain. Nearly every sample came with metadata listing a de-identified subject ID, COVID-19 status, age in years and sex. The material from the prospective study consisted of cDNA or gDNA derived from T cells, B-cell-depleted T cells, or PBMCs. Deeply sampled blood TCRbeta repertoires from subjects exposed to, actively infected with, or recovered from COVID-19 were included in the dataset. Samples were obtained from the ongoing ImmuneRACE study (first 160 participants) and from 1,200 or so subjects provided by 6 global collaborators. The repertoires were released in a freely available public database meant as a resource for research on the immune response to SARS-CoV-2. Where available, HLA class I and class II types were taken from metadata supplied by the sample provider and were not determined by assay-based typing.

Worth noting for this clone: Its specific antigen is unknown. Per-base qualities were not stored, and no clone one base away is much larger.

At one collaborating source in Seattle, patients were enrolled during active infection and were followed longitudinally through the course of disease. Each collaborating institution followed its own protocols to collect whole blood in K2EDTA tubes. For TCRbeta analysis, collaborator samples were shipped as frozen whole blood, as isolated PBMCs, or as DNA extracted from either sample type. TCRbeta CDR3 regions were amplified from genomic DNA by means of the immunoSEQ Assay, a bias-controlled multiplex PCR. The authors' pipeline ran thus. The number of nucleated cells in each sample was estimated by amplification of reference gene primers within the assay. To quantify the absolute abundance of each unique TCRbeta CDR3 rearrangement, sequence reads were collapsed and filtered. For each sample, productive Simpson clonality was calculated by taking the square root of Simpson's diversity index across productive rearrangements. TCRdb holds this immuneACCESS table with in-frame rearrangements only. Some clones are missing; in checked studies, unresolved V genes explain under half, and the rest has no known cause. V and J calls and clone size come straight from that table; D and trimming were deduced from the DNA. This sample is represented by 200,000 or so clones; more than 80% of them were singletons. Of the sample, roughly 3% is held by the ten largest clones.

The research as a whole found: How much clinical and demographic metadata was included differed by source and by participant, and the metadata was provided uncurated.

This clonotype originated in a man between 25 and 39 years old with COVID-19, enrolled during active disease. What was sequenced was peripheral blood.

The CDR3 protein is CASAPWGRGTEAFF. The DNA sequence follows: TGTGCCAGCGCCCCATGGGGCAGGGGGACTGAAGCTTTCTTT. The chain was built from TRBV27 and TRBJ1-1; TRBD1 matches 7 bases in the middle. CDR3 length: 14 amino acids, cysteine to phenylalanine. The DNA shown is the 42-base CDR3, in frame from base 1. The germline V end is reduced by 8 bases and the J end by 5 bases; junction bases left unmatched: 11. In the germline V gene (reference sequence), CDR1 corresponds to MNHEY and CDR2 to SMNVEV.